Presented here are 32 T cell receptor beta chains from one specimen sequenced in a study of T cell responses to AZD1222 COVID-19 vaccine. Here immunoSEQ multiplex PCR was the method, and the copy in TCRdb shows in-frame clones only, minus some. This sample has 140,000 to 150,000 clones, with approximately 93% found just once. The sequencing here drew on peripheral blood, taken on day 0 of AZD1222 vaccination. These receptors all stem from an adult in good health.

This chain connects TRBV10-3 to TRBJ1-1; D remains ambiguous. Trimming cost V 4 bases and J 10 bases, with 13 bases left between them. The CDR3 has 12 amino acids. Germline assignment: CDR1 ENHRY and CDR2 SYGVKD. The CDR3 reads CAISGESSPAFF. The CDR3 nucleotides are TGTGCCATCAGTGGGGAGTCCTCCCCAGCTTTCTTT.

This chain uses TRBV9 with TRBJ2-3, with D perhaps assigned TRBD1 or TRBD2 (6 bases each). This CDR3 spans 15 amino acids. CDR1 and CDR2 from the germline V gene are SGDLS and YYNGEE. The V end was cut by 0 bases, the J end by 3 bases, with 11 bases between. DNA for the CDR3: TGTGCCAGCAGCGTAGACGGGGGCTGGACAGATACGCAGTATTTT. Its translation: CASSVDGGWTDTQYF.

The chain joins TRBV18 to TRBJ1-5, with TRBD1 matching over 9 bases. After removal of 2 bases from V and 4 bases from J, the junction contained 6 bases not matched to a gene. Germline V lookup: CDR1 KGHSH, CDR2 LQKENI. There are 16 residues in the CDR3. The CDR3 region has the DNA TGTGCCAGCTCACCAGCCGGGACAGGGCTAAATCAGCCCCAGCATTTT. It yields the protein CASSPAGTGLNQPQHF.

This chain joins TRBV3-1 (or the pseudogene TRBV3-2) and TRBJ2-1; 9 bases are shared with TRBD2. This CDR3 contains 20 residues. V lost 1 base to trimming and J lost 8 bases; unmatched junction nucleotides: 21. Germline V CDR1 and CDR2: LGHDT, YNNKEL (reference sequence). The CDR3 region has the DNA TGTGCCAGCAGCCAAGGGATGGGTAGCGGGAGATTCTCGACGCGGGATGAGCAGTTCTTC. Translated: CASSQGMGSGRFSTRDEQFF.

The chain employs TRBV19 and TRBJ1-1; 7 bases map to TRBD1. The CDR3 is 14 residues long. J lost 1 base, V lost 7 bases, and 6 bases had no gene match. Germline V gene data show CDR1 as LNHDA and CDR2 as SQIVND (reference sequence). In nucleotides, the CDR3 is TGTGCCAGTATAATGGGACAGACGAACACTGAAGCTTTCTTT. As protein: CASIMGQTNTEAFF.

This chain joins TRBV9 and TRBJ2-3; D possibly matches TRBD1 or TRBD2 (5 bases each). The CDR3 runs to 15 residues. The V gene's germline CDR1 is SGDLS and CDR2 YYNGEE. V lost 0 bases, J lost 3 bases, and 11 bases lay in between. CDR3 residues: CASSVGGDGTDTQYF. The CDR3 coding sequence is TGTGCCAGCAGCGTAGGAGGGGATGGGACAGATACGCAGTATTTT.

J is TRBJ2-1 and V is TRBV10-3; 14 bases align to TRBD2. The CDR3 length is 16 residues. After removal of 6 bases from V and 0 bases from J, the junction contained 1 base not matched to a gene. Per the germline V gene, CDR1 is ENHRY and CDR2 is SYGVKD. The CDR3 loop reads CAIRGTSGSSYNEQFF. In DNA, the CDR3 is TGTGCCATCAGGGGGACTAGCGGGAGCTCCTACAATGAGCAGTTCTTC.

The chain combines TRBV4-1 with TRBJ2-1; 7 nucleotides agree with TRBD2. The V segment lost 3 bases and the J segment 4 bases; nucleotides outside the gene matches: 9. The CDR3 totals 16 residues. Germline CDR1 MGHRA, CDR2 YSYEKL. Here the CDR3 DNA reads TGCGCCAGCAGCCACTCTCTAGCGGAGGATTACAATGAGCAGTTCTTC. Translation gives CASSHSLAEDYNEQFF.

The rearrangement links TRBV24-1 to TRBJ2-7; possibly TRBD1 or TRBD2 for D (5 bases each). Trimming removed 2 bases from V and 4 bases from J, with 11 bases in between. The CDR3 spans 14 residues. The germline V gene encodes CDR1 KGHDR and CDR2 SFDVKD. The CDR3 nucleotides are TGTGCCACCAGTGATTCTGGGGGTGGTTACGAGCAGTACTTC. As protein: CATSDSGGGYEQYF.

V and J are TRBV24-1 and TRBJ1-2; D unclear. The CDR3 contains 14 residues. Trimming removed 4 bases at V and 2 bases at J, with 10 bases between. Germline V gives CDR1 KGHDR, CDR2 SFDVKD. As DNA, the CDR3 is TGTGCCACCAGTGACTTGACACGGAACTATGGCTACACCTTC. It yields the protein CATSDLTRNYGYTF.

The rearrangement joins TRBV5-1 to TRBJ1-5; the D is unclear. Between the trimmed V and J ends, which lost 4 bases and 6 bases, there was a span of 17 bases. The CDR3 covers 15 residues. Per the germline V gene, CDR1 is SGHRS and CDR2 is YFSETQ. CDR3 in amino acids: CASSPEPELGQPQHF. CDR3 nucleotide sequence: TGCGCCAGCAGCCCAGAACCAGAATTGGGTCAGCCCCAGCATTTT. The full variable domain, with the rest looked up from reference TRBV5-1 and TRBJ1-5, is KAGVTQTPRYLIKTRGQQVTLSCSPISGHRSVSWYQQTPGQGLQFLFEYFSETQRNKGNFPGRFSGRQFSNSRSEMNVSTLELGDSALYLCASSPEPELGQPQHFGDGTRLSIL.

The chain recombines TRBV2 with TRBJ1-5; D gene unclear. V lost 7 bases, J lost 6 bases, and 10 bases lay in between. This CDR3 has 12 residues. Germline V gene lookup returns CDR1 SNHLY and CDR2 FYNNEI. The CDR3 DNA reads TGTGCCAGCACGACCGGGAGTCAGCCCCAGCATTTT. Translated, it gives CASTTGSQPQHF. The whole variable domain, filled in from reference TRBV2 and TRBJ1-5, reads EPEVTQTPSHQVTQMGQEVILRCVPISNHLYFYWYRQILGQKVEFLVSFYNNEISEKSEIFDDQFSVERPDGSNFTLKIRSTKLEDSAMYFCASTTGSQPQHFGDGTRLSIL.

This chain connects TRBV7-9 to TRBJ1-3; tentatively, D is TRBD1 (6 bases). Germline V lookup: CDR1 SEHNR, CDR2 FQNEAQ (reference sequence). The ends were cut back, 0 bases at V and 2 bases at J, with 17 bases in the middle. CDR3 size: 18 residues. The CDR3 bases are TGTGCCAGCAGCTTAGCAGTATTCGGGGGGCGCGCTGGAAACACCATATATTTT. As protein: CASSLAVFGGRAGNTIYF.

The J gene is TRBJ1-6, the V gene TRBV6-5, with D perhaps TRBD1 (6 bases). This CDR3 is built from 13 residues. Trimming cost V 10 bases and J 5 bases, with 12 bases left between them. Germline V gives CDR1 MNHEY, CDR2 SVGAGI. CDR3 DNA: TGTGCCACAAGGGACACGCATAATTCACCCCTCCACTTT. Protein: CATRDTHNSPLHF.

The CDR3: CASSGDYGYTF. In nucleotides, the CDR3 is TGTGCCAGTAGTGGTGACTATGGCTACACCTTC. The J gene is TRBJ1-2, the V gene TRBV19; D is unresolved. This CDR3 has 11 amino acids. Trimming shortened V by 5 bases and J by 3 bases, and 4 bases separated the two germline ends. Germline loops: CDR1 LNHDA, CDR2 SQIVND (reference sequence).

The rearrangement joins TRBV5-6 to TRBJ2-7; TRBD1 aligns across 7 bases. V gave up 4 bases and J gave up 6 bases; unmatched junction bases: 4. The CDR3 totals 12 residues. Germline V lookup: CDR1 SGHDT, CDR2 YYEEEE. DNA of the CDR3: TGTGCCAGCAGCAAAACAGGGGCCGAGCAGTACTTC. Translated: CASSKTGAEQYF.

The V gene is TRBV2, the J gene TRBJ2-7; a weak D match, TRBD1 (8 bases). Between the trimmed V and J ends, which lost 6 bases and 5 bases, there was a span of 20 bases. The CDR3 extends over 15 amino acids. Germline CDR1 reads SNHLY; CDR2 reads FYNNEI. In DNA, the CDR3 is TGTGCCAGCAGCCCTCGGACAGGGAGGGGAGACGAGCAGTACTTC. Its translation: CASSPRTGRGDEQYF.

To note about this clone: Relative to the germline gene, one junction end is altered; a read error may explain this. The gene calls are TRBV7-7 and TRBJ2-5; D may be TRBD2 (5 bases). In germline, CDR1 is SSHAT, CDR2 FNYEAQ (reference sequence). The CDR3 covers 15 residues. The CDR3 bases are TGTGCTAGCAGCTTATCGAGGGAAGTGGAGGAGACCCAGTACTTC. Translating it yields CASSLSREVEETQYF.

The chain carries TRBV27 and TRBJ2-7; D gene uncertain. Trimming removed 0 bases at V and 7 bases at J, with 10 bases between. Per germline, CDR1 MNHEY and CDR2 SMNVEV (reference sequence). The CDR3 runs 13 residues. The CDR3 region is CASSLSFMMEQYF. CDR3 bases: TGTGCCAGCAGTTTATCGTTCATGATGGAGCAGTACTTC.

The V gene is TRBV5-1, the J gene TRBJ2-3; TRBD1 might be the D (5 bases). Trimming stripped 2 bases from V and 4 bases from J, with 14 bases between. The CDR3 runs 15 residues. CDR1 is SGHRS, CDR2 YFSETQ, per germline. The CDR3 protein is CASSLGAGSADTQYF. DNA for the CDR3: TGCGCCAGCAGCTTAGGGGCCGGCAGTGCAGATACGCAGTATTTT.

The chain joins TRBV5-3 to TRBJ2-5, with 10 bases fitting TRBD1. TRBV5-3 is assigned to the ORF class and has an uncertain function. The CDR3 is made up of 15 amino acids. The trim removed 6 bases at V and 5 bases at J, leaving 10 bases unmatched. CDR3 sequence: CARNLRQGARETQYF. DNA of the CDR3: TGTGCCAGAAACCTACGACAGGGGGCGCGGGAGACCCAGTACTTC.

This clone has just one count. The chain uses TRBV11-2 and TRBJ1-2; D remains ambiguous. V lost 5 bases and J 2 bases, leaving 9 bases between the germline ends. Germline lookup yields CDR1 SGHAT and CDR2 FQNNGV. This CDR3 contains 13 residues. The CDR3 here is CASSPGRNYGYTF. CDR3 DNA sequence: TGTGCCAGCAGCCCGGGGAGGAACTATGGCTACACCTTC.

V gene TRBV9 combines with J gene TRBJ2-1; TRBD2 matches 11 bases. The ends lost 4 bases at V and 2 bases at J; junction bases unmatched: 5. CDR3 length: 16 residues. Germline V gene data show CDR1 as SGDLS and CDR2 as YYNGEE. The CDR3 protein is CASSPGLAGPYNEQFF. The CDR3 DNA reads TGTGCCAGCAGCCCCGGACTAGCGGGTCCCTACAATGAGCAGTTCTTC.

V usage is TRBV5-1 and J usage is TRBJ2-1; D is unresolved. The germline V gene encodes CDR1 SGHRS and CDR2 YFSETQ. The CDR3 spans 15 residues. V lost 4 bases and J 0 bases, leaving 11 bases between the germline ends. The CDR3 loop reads CASSTSPSSYNEQFF. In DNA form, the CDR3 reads TGCGCCAGCAGCACGTCGCCTAGCTCCTACAATGAGCAGTTCTTC. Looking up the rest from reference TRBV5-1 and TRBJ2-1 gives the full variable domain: KAGVTQTPRYLIKTRGQQVTLSCSPISGHRSVSWYQQTPGQGLQFLFEYFSETQRNKGNFPGRFSGRQFSNSRSEMNVSTLELGDSALYLCASSTSPSSYNEQFFGPGTRLTVL.

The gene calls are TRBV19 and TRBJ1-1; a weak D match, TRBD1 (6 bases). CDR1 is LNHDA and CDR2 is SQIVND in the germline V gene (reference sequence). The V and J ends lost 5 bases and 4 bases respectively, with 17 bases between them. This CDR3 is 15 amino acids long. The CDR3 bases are TGTGCCAGTAGTCCTATCGACAGGTTGGGCACTGAAGCTTTCTTT. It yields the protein CASSPIDRLGTEAFF.

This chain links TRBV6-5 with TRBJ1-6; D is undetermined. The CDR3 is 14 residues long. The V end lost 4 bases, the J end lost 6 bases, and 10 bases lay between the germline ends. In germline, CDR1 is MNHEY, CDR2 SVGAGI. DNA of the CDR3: TGTGCCAGCAGTTCACGGGATGCTAATTCACCCCTCCACTTT. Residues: CASSSRDANSPLHF.

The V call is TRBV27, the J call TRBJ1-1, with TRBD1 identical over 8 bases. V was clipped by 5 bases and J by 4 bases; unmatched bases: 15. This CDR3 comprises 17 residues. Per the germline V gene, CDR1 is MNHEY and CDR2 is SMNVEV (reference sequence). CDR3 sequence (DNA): TGTGCCAGCAGTGTAGCAGGGGGCCCGGCCCACGGCACTGAAGCTTTCTTT. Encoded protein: CASSVAGGPAHGTEAFF.

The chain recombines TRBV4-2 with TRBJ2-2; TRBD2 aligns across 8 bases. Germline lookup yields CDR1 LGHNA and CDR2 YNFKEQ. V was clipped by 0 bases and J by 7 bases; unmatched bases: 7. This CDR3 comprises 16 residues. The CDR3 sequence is CASSQDWAGGVGELFF. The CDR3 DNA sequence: TGTGCCAGCAGCCAAGATTGGGCGGGAGGCGTCGGGGAGCTGTTTTTT.

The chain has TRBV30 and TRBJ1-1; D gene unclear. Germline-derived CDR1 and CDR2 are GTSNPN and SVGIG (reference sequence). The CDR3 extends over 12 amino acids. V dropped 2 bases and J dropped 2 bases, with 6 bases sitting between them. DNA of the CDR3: TGTGCCTGGAGTCCGGGTAACACTGAAGCTTTCTTT. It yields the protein CAWSPGNTEAFF.

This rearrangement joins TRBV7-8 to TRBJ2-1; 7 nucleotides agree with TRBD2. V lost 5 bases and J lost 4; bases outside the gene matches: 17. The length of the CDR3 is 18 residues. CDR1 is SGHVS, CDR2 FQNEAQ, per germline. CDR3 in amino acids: CASSPGTRLAATYNEQFF. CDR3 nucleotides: TGTGCCAGCAGCCCAGGGACGCGGCTAGCGGCCACTTACAATGAGCAGTTCTTC.

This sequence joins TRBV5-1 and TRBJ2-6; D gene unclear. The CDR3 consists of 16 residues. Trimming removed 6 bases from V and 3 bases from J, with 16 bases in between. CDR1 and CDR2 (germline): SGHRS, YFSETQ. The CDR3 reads CASTSGPYGGANVLTF. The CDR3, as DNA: TGCGCCAGCACGTCCGGACCGTACGGTGGGGCCAACGTCCTGACTTTC.

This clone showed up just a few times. The CDR3 is CATRDRGSGANVLTF. Written as DNA, the CDR3 is TGTGCCACCCGGGACAGGGGGAGCGGGGCCAACGTCCTGACTTTC. The rearrangement uses TRBV19 and TRBJ2-6; 11 bases fit TRBD1. The CDR3 totals 15 residues. With 10 bases clipped from V and 4 bases from J, the junction kept 6 bases outside the gene matches. Germline-derived CDR1 and CDR2 are LNHDA and SQIVND (reference sequence).